Listed here are 26 T cell receptor beta chains from one sample, sequenced in a study of OX40 agonist ivuxolimab in advanced cancers. This table comes from immunoSEQ multiplex PCR, and its TCRdb copy is limited to in-frame clones, with some not included. The sample lists about 45,000 clones, approximately 80% occurring once. Sample: CD4+ or CD8+ T cells sorted from blood, taken in a trial of the OX40 agonist ivuxolimab. These receptors were obtained from an adult with an advanced solid tumor such as melanoma, head and neck, liver or kidney cancer.

This clone was observed a few times. The rearrangement uses TRBV2 and TRBJ2-7; 7 bases line up with TRBD2. Losses at the gene ends were 3 bases for V and 7 bases for J; bases not matched to a gene: 9. CDR3 length: 14 amino acids. Germline V gene sequence: CDR1 SNHLY, CDR2 FYNNEI. The CDR3: CASSDVGGSREQYF. In DNA, the CDR3 is TGTGCCAGCAGTGACGTAGGCGGGAGCAGAGAGCAGTACTTC. The full variable domain, its missing parts supplied by reference TRBV2 and TRBJ2-7, is EPEVTQTPSHQVTQMGQEVILRCVPISNHLYFYWYRQILGQKVEFLVSFYNNEISEKSEIFDDQFSVERPDGSNFTLKIRSTKLEDSAMYFCASSDVGGSREQYFGPGTRLTVT.

The CDR3 coding sequence is TGTGCCAGCAGTATGGGACAGGGTGGTTCGGGTGGCTACACCTTC. Amino acids: CASSMGQGGSGGYTF. This sequence joins TRBV6-1 and TRBJ1-2; 9 bases agree with TRBD1. The V gene end was trimmed by 5 bases and the J gene end by 7 bases; junction bases not matched to a gene: 11. This CDR3 contains 15 residues. Germline loops: CDR1 MNHNS, CDR2 SASEGT.

V is TRBV27 and J is TRBJ1-2; D is unclear. The CDR3 has 12 residues. V lost 7 bases and J 0 bases, leaving 6 bases between the germline ends. Germline V CDR1 and CDR2: MNHEY, SMNVEV (reference sequence). The CDR3 is CASTGPNYGYTF. The CDR3 bases are TGTGCCAGCACTGGACCTAACTATGGCTACACCTTC.

The chain joins TRBV6-1 to TRBJ1-2; 7 nucleotides match TRBD1. The V gene end was trimmed by 4 bases and the J gene end by 0 bases; junction bases not matched to a gene: 14. Germline V CDR1 and CDR2: MNHNS, SASEGT. The CDR3 sequence is 18 residues long. The chain's CDR3 is CASSAKNPGGSANYGYTF. DNA for the CDR3: TGTGCCAGCAGTGCAAAAAATCCAGGGGGATCGGCTAACTATGGCTACACCTTC.

The V gene is TRBV19, the J gene TRBJ1-3; D is uncertain. CDR1 is LNHDA, CDR2 SQIVND, per germline (reference sequence). With 4 bases removed from V and 0 bases from J, the gap between germline ends came to 10 bases. CDR3 length: 15 amino acids. CDR3: CASSRRDYSGNTIYF. DNA for the CDR3: TGTGCCAGTAGTAGAAGGGATTACTCTGGAAACACCATATATTTT.

The rearrangement links TRBV2 to TRBJ1-4; D possibly corresponds to TRBD1 (6 bases). V lost 6 bases and J lost 4, with 9 bases in between. The CDR3 extends over 13 amino acids. The germline V gene encodes CDR1 SNHLY and CDR2 FYNNEI. CDR3 sequence reads: CASRGHYNEKLFF. Here the CDR3 DNA reads TGTGCCAGCAGGGGACATTATAATGAAAAACTGTTTTTT.

The chain links TRBV10-3 to TRBJ1-1; the D is unclear. V was shortened by 1 base and J by 0 bases, with 6 bases between the two germline ends. The CDR3 contains 14 residues. Germline CDR1 reads ENHRY; CDR2 reads SYGVKD. The CDR3 sequence is CAISELGLNTEAFF. CDR3 DNA sequence: TGTGCCATCAGTGAGTTGGGTCTGAACACTGAAGCTTTCTTT.

This clone was detected a few times. The chain links TRBV19 to TRBJ1-1; D gene ambiguous. Germline assignment: CDR1 LNHDA and CDR2 SQIVND (reference sequence). V lost 4 bases to trimming and J lost 0 bases, with 6 bases between them. The CDR3 length is 13 residues. The CDR3 region is CASSTVMNTEAFF. The CDR3 coding sequence is TGTGCCAGTAGTACGGTGATGAACACTGAAGCTTTCTTT.

CDR3 sequence reads: CASSFPGTGATNEKLFF. Written as DNA, the CDR3 is TGTGCCAGCAGCTTCCCCGGGACAGGTGCAACTAATGAAAAACTGTTTTTT. This rearrangement joins TRBV11-2 to TRBJ1-4, with 8 nucleotides matching TRBD1. The CDR3 extends over 17 amino acids. V trimming: 3 bases; J trimming: 0 bases; junction bases outside the gene matches: 6. Germline CDR1 SGHAT, CDR2 FQNNGV.

Note on this clone: A junction boundary mismatches the germline segment, possibly from a read error. The sample has other DNA sequences that encode this CDR3 too. This chain links TRBV15 with TRBJ1-1; D is unclear. The CDR3 is made up of 13 amino acids. Per the germline V gene, CDR1 is LNHNV and CDR2 is YYDKDF (reference sequence). The CDR3 reads CATSRVGYTEAFF. Written as DNA, the CDR3 is TGTGCCACCAGCAGAGTAGGGTACACTGAGGCTTTCTTT.

V and J are TRBV6-5 and TRBJ1-1, with 7 bases fitting TRBD1. Germline-derived CDR1 and CDR2 are MNHEY and SVGAGI. After removal of 2 bases from V and 3 bases from J, the junction contained 3 bases not matched to a gene. The CDR3 runs 14 residues. For the CDR3, the DNA is TGTGCCAGCAGTTACGAGGGACAGTACACTGAAGCTTTCTTT. This encodes CASSYEGQYTEAFF.

The J gene is TRBJ1-5, the V gene TRBV19; D uncertain. Per germline, CDR1 LNHDA and CDR2 SQIVND (reference sequence). The CDR3 sequence is 15 residues long. V lost 5 bases and J lost 2, with 13 bases in between. CDR3 bases: TGTGCCAGTAGTGAAGGCCCTGCACGCAATCAGCCCCAGCATTTT. The encoded protein is CASSEGPARNQPQHF.

The chain combines TRBV5-1 with TRBJ1-2; tentatively, D is TRBD1 (5 bases). Trimming removed 2 bases at V and 3 bases at J, with 11 bases between. The CDR3 is 14 amino acids. Per germline, CDR1 SGHRS and CDR2 YFSETQ. In DNA form, the CDR3 reads TGCGCCAGCAGCTTAGGGGTCGAAGACTATGGCTACACCTTC. Its protein product is CASSLGVEDYGYTF.

The chain is built from TRBV5-1 and TRBJ1-4; D gene uncertain. V lost 4 bases and J 6 bases, leaving 13 bases between the germline ends. Germline V gene sequence: CDR1 SGHRS, CDR2 YFSETQ. The CDR3 sequence is 14 residues long. CDR3 DNA: TGCGCCAGCAGCCTGTCCCAGTTAGATGAAAAACTGTTTTTT. This codes for CASSLSQLDEKLFF.

This chain links TRBV7-3 with TRBJ2-7, with 7 bases aligning to TRBD1. The CDR3 has 14 amino acids. Trimming cost V 4 bases and J 4 bases; bases outside gene matches: 7. CDR1 is SGHTA, CDR2 FQGTGA, per germline. CDR3 amino acids: CASSSGTEVYEQYF. The CDR3 DNA reads as TGTGCCAGCAGCTCCGGGACAGAAGTTTACGAGCAGTACTTC.

This chain links TRBV4-2 with TRBJ2-3; tentative D call: TRBD2 (5 bases). Trimming took 0 bases from V and 5 from J, leaving 12 bases between them. The germline V gene has CDR1 LGHNA and CDR2 YNFKEQ. The CDR3 runs to 15 residues. The CDR3 DNA follows: TGTGCCAGCAGCCAAGAAGTAGAAGGGAGAGATACGCAGTATTTT. This codes for CASSQEVEGRDTQYF.

The J gene is TRBJ2-2, the V gene TRBV11-2, with D possibly being TRBD2 (6 bases). CDR1 is SGHAT and CDR2 is FQNNGV in the germline V gene. The CDR3 is 13 amino acids. Trimming pared 1 base from V and 6 bases from J, leaving 6 bases between. CDR3 amino acids: CASSLGGAGELFF. CDR3 bases: TGTGCCAGCAGCTTAGGGGGGGCCGGGGAGCTGTTTTTT.

J is TRBJ2-1 and V is TRBV6-5, with TRBD1 as a possible D gene (6 bases). CDR3 length equals 12 residues. Germline V lookup: CDR1 MNHEY, CDR2 SVGAGI. V was pared by 4 bases and J by 9 bases, with 10 bases between. The CDR3 is CASSFRGGEQFF. CDR3 nucleotide sequence: TGTGCCAGCAGTTTCAGGGGCGGTGAGCAGTTCTTC.

In nucleotides, the CDR3 is TGTGCCAGTAGTATGAGAGGTACCTACGAGCAGTACTTC. This sequence encodes CASSMRGTYEQYF. This chain uses TRBV19 with TRBJ2-7, with D unclear. V lost 3 bases, J lost 2 bases, and 8 bases lay in between. This CDR3 is 13 amino acids long. Germline values: CDR1 LNHDA, CDR2 SQIVND (reference sequence). Variable domain in full (rest from reference TRBV19 and TRBJ2-7): DGGITQSPKYLFRKEGQNVTLSCEQNLNHDAMYWYRQDPGQGLRLIYYSQIVNDFQKGDIAEGYSVSREKKESFPLTVTSAQKNPTAFYLCASSMRGTYEQYFGPGTRLTVT.

The V call is TRBV7-2, the J call TRBJ1-5; 9 bases fit TRBD1. The CDR3 runs 13 residues. Germline values: CDR1 SGHTA, CDR2 FQGNSA. The J segment lost 9 bases and the V segment lost 5 bases, leaving 5 bases of the junction unmatched. The CDR3 protein is CASSPTGGPPQHF. The CDR3 DNA is TGTGCCAGCAGCCCGACAGGGGGGCCGCCCCAGCATTTT.

V is TRBV10-3 and J is TRBJ1-3; no firm D call. The V end lost 0 bases, the J end lost 6 bases, and 6 bases lay between the germline ends. The germline CDR1 and CDR2 sequences are ENHRY and SYGVKD. This CDR3 has 13 residues. The CDR3 is CAISESPVNTIYF. The CDR3 region has the DNA TGTGCCATCAGTGAGTCCCCGGTAAACACCATATATTTT.

This sequence joins TRBV11-2 and TRBJ2-5; TRBD1 agrees at 10 bases. TRBJ2-7 matches the DNA end more closely, so the J call is doubtful. Germline CDR1 reads SGHAT; CDR2 reads FQNNGV. The CDR3 covers 16 residues. CDR3 nucleotide sequence: TGTGCCAGCAGCCCCATGACAGGGGGCGCTTCCTACGAGCAGTACTTC. Translating it yields CASSPMTGGASYEQYF.

V gene TRBV18 combines with J gene TRBJ2-7, with 15 bases matching TRBD2. The junction had 15 bases not matched to a gene; V was cut back by 3 bases and J by 6 bases. CDR3 length: 19 residues. The germline gives CDR1 KGHSH, CDR2 LQKENI. The CDR3 coding sequence is TGTGCCAGCTCACCCTACGGGACTAGCGGGAGGACCAACCTTCGCGAGCAGTACTTC. Encoded protein: CASSPYGTSGRTNLREQYF.

This chain links TRBV6-1 with TRBJ1-5, with D perhaps matching TRBD1 (6 bases). V was pared by 6 bases and J by 7 bases, with 16 bases between. Germline V gene sequence: CDR1 MNHNS, CDR2 SASEGT. CDR3 size: 14 residues. Here the CDR3 reads CASSPRRGTQPQHF. In nucleotides, the CDR3 is TGTGCCAGCAGCCCTAGGCGGGGGACACAGCCCCAGCATTTT.

This chain connects TRBV5-1 to TRBJ2-3, with TRBD2 identical over 13 bases. The CDR3 length is 17 residues. The germline V gene encodes CDR1 SGHRS and CDR2 YFSETQ. With V trimmed by 2 bases and J by 0 bases, 3 bases remained unmatched. For the CDR3, the DNA is TGCGCCAGCAGCTTCGGGACTAGCGGGGTCAGCACAGATACGCAGTATTTT. Protein: CASSFGTSGVSTDTQYF.

On this clone: This CDR3 fails to terminate in the conserved phenylalanine or tryptophan, so it likely reflects a read error. The rearrangement links TRBV7-9 to TRBJ1-2, with 7 bases lining up with TRBD1. The trim removed 5 bases at V and 4 bases at J, leaving 7 bases unmatched. From germline, CDR1 is SEHNR and CDR2 FQNEAQ (reference sequence). The length of the CDR3 is 14 residues. The CDR3 sequence: CASSVWDSPYGYTS. CDR3 in DNA: TGTGCCAGCAGCGTTTGGGACAGCCCCTATGGCTACACCTCC.